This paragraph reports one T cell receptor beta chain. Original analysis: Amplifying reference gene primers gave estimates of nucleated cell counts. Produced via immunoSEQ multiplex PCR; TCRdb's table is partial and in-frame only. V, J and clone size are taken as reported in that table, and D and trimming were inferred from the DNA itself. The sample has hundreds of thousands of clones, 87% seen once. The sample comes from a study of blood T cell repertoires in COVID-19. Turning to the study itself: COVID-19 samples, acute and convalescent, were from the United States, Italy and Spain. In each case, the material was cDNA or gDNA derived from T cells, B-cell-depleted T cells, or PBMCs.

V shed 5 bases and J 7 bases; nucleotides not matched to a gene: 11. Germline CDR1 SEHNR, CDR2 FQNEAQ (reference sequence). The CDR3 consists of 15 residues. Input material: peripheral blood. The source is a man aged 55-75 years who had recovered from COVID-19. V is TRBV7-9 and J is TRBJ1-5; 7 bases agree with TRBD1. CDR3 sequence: CASSQSGGVVQPQHF. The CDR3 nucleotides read TGTGCCAGCAGCCAGTCAGGGGGAGTAGTGCAGCCCCAGCATTTT. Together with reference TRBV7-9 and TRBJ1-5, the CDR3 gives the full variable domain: DTGVSQNPRHKITKRGQNVTFRCDPISEHNRLYWYRQTLGQGPEFLTYFQNEAQLEKSRLLSDRFSAERPKGSFSTLEIQRTEQGDSAMYLCASSQSGGVVQPQHFGDGTRLSIL.